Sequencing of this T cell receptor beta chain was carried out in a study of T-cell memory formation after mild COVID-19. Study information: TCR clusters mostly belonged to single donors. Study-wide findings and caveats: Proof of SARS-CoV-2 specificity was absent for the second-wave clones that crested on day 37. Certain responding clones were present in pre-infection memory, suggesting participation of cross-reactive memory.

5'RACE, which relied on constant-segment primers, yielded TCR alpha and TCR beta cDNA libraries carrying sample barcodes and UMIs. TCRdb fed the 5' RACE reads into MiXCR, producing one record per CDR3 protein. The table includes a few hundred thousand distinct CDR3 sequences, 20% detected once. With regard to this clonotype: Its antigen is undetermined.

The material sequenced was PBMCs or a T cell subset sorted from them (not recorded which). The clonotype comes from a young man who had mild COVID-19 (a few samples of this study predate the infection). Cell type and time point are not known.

CDR3: CAISESNGGELFF. The CDR3 DNA sequence: TGTGCCATCAGTGAGTCGAATGGTGGGGAGCTGTTTTTT. V and J are TRBV10-3 and TRBJ2-2; no firm D call. V lost 0 bases, J lost 8 bases, and 7 bases lay in between. The CDR3 has 13 residues. Germline CDR1 reads ENHRY; CDR2 reads SYGVKD.